This entry features one TCR beta chain sequence. The sample originates from a study of shared clonotypes between healthy human individuals. Replicate PCRs for sorted subsets used 200 ng DNA; this equaled around 29,000 T cell genomes. Profiled with immunoSEQ multiplex PCR; TCRdb holds only in-frame clones, not every one. The table records approximately 740,000 clones, 74% of them present only once. Donors comprised healthy HIV-negative adults lacking recent acute infections or vaccinations. Everyone who donated was a Caucasian adult who lived in Nashville, Tennessee. CDR3 length: 17 amino acids. The V end lost 1 base, the J end lost 2 bases, and 12 bases lay between the germline ends. Germline V gene sequence: CDR1 SGHTA, CDR2 FQGTGA.

Sample: memory CD4+ T cells sorted from blood. Subset given: CD45RA-negative fraction. The V call is TRBV7-3, the J call TRBJ2-6; no firm D call. This sequence originates from a woman aged 25-40 years in good health. The DNA of the CDR3 is TGTGCCAGCAGCTTAAATATGTTGGGAACTGGGGCCAACGTCCTGACTTTC. It encodes CASSLNMLGTGANVLTF.